Listed here is a single T cell receptor beta chain. Its antigen is still unknown. TCRdb's copy holds only in-frame clones and misses some; the assay was immunoSEQ multiplex PCR. Of roughly 48,000 clones listed, 75% to 85% were seen once; the top ten hold approximately 1.1%. Germline V gene sequence: CDR1 LNHNV, CDR2 YYDKDF (reference sequence). CDR3 length: 15 amino acids. V was trimmed by 0 bases and J by 4 bases, leaving 10 bases between them. The sample comes from a study of OX40 agonist ivuxolimab in advanced cancers. Study background: The study enrolled dose-escalation patients with hepatocellular carcinoma, melanoma, renal cell or head and neck cancer. Three partial responders included one hepatocellular carcinoma patient and two cutaneous melanoma patients. Study findings and constraints: Researchers report that CD8+ T cells had, on average, more expanded clones than CD4+. The study observed clonal expansion of CD4+ and CD8+ blood T cells by week 6 at 0.1 to 3.0 mg/kg.

The sample in question was CD4+ or CD8+ T cells sorted from blood, obtained in a trial of the OX40 agonist ivuxolimab. This rearrangement joins TRBV15 to TRBJ1-3; D unclear. This TCR came from an adult with an advanced solid tumor such as melanoma, head and neck, liver or kidney cancer. The CDR3 spells CATSRDSGAGNTIYF. The CDR3 DNA follows: TGTGCCACCAGCAGAGATTCGGGTGCCGGAAACACCATATATTTT.